A selection of T cell receptor beta chains follows, all from one sample in a study of T cells in Graves' hyperthyroidism and ophthalmopathy. TCRdb independently ran MiXCR on the multiplex PCR reads; one entry per CDR3 protein. The table lists under 400,000 distinct CDR3 sequences, around a quarter of them singletons. Sequencing used blood. Every receptor here comes from a man over 45 with Graves' hyperthyroidism. CDR3s include the opening cysteine and the closing phenylalanine or tryptophan. D genes are given only for firm matches. Where a row states a size, it is once, few, many or the class of an expanded clone; other rows omit it.

j_call clone_size v_call d_call cdr3_aa cdr3_nt
TRBJ2-1 many TRBV7-9 - CASSPELGIYNEQFF TGTGCCAGCAGCCCCGAGCTGGGAATATACAATGAGCAGTTCTTC
TRBJ2-1 few TRBV20-1 - CSANVPSNNEQFF TGCAGTGCTAATGTACCGTCGAACAATGAGCAGTTCTTC
TRBJ1-5 many TRBV5-5 - CASSPGTGNQPQHF TGTGCCAGCAGCCCGGGGACGGGCAATCAGCCCCAGCATTTT
TRBJ2-1 many TRBV7-2 TRBD2 CASSLAGDYTYNEQFF TGTGCCAGCAGCTTAGCGGGGGACTACACTTACAATGAGCAGTTCTTC
TRBJ2-1 few TRBV6-1 TRBD2 CASSLAGGLGSYNEQFF TGTGCCAGCAGCCTAGCGGGAGGGCTAGGGTCCTACAATGAGCAGTTCTTC
TRBJ2-5 few TRBV20-1 - CSARSPAPAETQYF TGCAGTGCTCGCAGCCCAGCGCCTGCCGAGACCCAGTACTTC
TRBJ1-2 - TRBV29-1 - CSVEPREGYTF TGCAGCGTTGAACCCAGGGAAGGCTACACCTTC
TRBJ1-1 - TRBV12-3/TRBV12-4 - CAIARGTAAEAFF TGTGCCATAGCCCGAGGCACAGCCGCTGAAGCTTTCTTT
TRBJ2-2 few TRBV28 - CASCSAGNTGELFF TGTGCCTCCTGTAGCGCGGGGAACACCGGGGAGCTGTTTTTT
TRBJ1-2 many TRBV3-1 TRBD1 CASSQVDRGHGYTF TGTGCCAGCAGCCAAGTGGACAGGGGGCACGGCTACACCTTC
TRBJ2-1 many TRBV11-2 TRBD2 CASSLRRLAGGEQFF TGTGCCAGCAGCTTACGCAGACTAGCGGGCGGTGAGCAGTTCTTC
TRBJ1-1 many TRBV29-1 - CSVVAANTEAFF TGCAGCGTTGTGGCGGCGAACACTGAAGCTTTCTTT
TRBJ2-2 few TRBV3-1 - CASSPMRIGELFF TGTGCCAGCAGCCCTATGCGGATTGGGGAGCTGTTTTTT
TRBJ2-5 - TRBV20-1 TRBD2 CSASGLAGDLTQYF TGCAGTGCTAGCGGACTAGCGGGAGATTTGACCCAGTACTTC
TRBJ2-1 few TRBV3-1 TRBD2 CAIRAGESYNEQFF TGCGCCATCAGGGCGGGAGAATCCTACAATGAGCAGTTCTTC